The 25 T cell receptor beta chains below all came from one sample that was sequenced in a study of blood T cell repertoires in COVID-19 (TCRdb year 2020). Preparation of the library involved the immunoSEQ multiplex PCR assay. The table comes from immuneACCESS by way of TCRdb, which keeps in-frame sequences with V and J called. Part of the clones is missing from these tables; in studies checked, under half for an unresolved V gene and the rest for unknown reasons. In this sample the table shows 40,000 to 50,000 clones, 60% to 85% of which occur a single time. Clones ranked in the top ten supply about 9% of the sample. Sequenced sample: peripheral blood. The receptors shown here come from an older man with active or convalescent COVID-19.

The chain joins TRBV10-1 to TRBJ2-2; D gene ambiguous. CDR1 is WNHNN, CDR2 SYGVQD, per germline (reference sequence). V lost 5 bases to trimming and J lost 4 bases, with 11 bases between them. CDR3 length: 14 residues. CDR3 DNA: TGCGCCAGCAGTCACCAGGCCATCACCGGGGAGCTGTTTTTT. It is translated as CASSHQAITGELFF.

The genes are TRBV7-9 and TRBJ1-2; TRBD1 matches 8 bases. With 5 bases clipped from V and 7 bases from J, the junction kept 15 bases outside the gene matches. Germline V CDR1 and CDR2: SEHNR, FQNEAQ (reference sequence). The CDR3 sequence is 16 residues long. The CDR3 is CASSLGARQGRVGYTF. CDR3 nucleotide sequence: TGTGCCAGCAGCCTGGGGGCCCGACAGGGGCGAGTTGGCTACACCTTC.

The V call is TRBV6-7, the J call TRBJ2-2; D might be TRBD2 (6 bases). TRBV6-7 is labeled an ORF, and its function is uncertain. The CDR3 runs to 16 residues. V was cut by 5 bases and J by 3 bases, with 16 bases left in between. CDR3 coding DNA: TGTGCCAGCAGTGGGACTCGGCGGTTTGACACCGGGGAGCTGTTTTTT. Its translation is CASSGTRRFDTGELFF.

V gene TRBV4-2 combines with J gene TRBJ2-3; 9 bases agree with TRBD2. The V and J ends lost 1 base and 0 bases, in that order; junction bases with no gene match: 5. This CDR3 has 17 amino acids. The germline V gene encodes CDR1 LGHNA and CDR2 YNFKEQ. CDR3: CASSQGAGGASTDTQYF. The CDR3 bases are TGTGCCAGCAGCCAAGGAGCGGGGGGAGCTAGCACAGATACGCAGTATTTT.

This rearrangement joins TRBV4-1 to TRBJ1-6, with 7 nucleotides matching TRBD1. Germline V CDR1 and CDR2: MGHRA, YSYEKL. This CDR3 has 15 residues. Trimming took 11 bases from V and 10 from J; bases not matched to a gene: 17. This CDR3 is CASRKGDSSQSPLHF. The CDR3 DNA follows: TGCGCCTCTCGGAAAGGGGACAGCTCTCAGTCACCCCTCCACTTT.

The V gene is TRBV6-2 or TRBV6-3, the J gene TRBJ1-3; D is ambiguous. The V and J ends lost 2 bases and 0 bases respectively, with 11 bases between them. CDR3 size: 16 residues. CDR1 MNHEY and CDR2 SVGEGT come from the germline V gene. This CDR3 is CASSYDPGSSGNTIYF. CDR3 DNA sequence: TGTGCCAGCAGTTACGACCCGGGGAGCTCTGGAAACACCATATATTTT.

The chain joins TRBV2 to TRBJ1-2, with 7 bases matching TRBD1. This CDR3 has 15 amino acids. From germline, CDR1 is SNHLY and CDR2 FYNNEI. V trimming: 5 bases; J trimming: 0 bases; junction bases outside the gene matches: 6. The CDR3 loop is CASSLQGLANYGYTF. The DNA of the CDR3 is TGTGCCAGCAGTTTACAGGGGCTAGCTAACTATGGCTACACCTTC.

This CDR3 reads CARKKGTGINQPQHF. CDR3 bases: TGCGCCAGGAAGAAGGGCACAGGGATCAATCAGCCCCAGCATTTT. The J gene is TRBJ1-5, the V gene TRBV23-1, with D possibly being TRBD1 (6 bases). TRBV23-1 is an ORF for which the function is uncertain. The CDR3 spans 15 residues. Trimming left V 9 bases short and J 3 bases short, with 18 bases between.

CDR3 sequence (DNA): TGTGCCATCACCCCCGACAGATACTATGGCTACACCTTC. Protein: CAITPDRYYGYTF. The chain carries TRBV10-3 and TRBJ1-2; the D gene is possibly TRBD1 (5 bases). The germline gives CDR1 ENHRY, CDR2 SYGVKD. Trimming pared 7 bases from V and 3 bases from J, leaving 12 bases between. This CDR3 is built from 13 residues.

The chain couples TRBV10-1 to TRBJ2-7; a possible D gene is TRBD2 (5 bases). The CDR3 is 13 amino acids. With 3 bases removed from V and 6 bases from J, the gap between germline ends came to 12 bases. Germline V gene data show CDR1 as WNHNN and CDR2 as SYGVQD (reference sequence). The CDR3 DNA sequence: TGCGCCAGCAGTGACCCCACTAGTCCCGAGCAGTACTTC. Its translation: CASSDPTSPEQYF.

The chain combines TRBV2 with TRBJ2-3; D unresolved. Trimming pared 6 bases from V and 8 bases from J, leaving 12 bases between. Germline CDR1 SNHLY, CDR2 FYNNEI. The CDR3 extends over 12 amino acids. CDR3 DNA: TGTGCCAGCAGCCGAGGCAGAGGTACGCAGTATTTT. It yields the protein CASSRGRGTQYF.

This chain joins TRBV18 and TRBJ2-5; TRBD1 matches 9 bases. This CDR3 comprises 18 residues. Germline V gene data show CDR1 as KGHSH and CDR2 as LQKENI. The V and J ends lost 5 bases and 5 bases, in that order; junction bases with no gene match: 18. The CDR3 bases are TGTGCCAGCTCAGCCGGGACAGGGATGTTTGCGGAGGAGGAGACCCAGTACTTC. Protein: CASSAGTGMFAEEETQYF.

The J gene is TRBJ2-3, the V gene TRBV19, with no clear D. The CDR3 length is 13 residues. The V gene lost 9 bases and the J gene lost 2 bases, with 12 bases spanning the gap. In germline, CDR1 is LNHDA, CDR2 SQIVND (reference sequence). As DNA, the CDR3 is TGTGCCAGCGCGTCCACCTACACAGATACGCAGTATTTT. It encodes CASASTYTDTQYF.

This chain connects TRBV18 to TRBJ1-6; TRBD1 is a possible D gene (5 bases). Germline V gene sequence: CDR1 KGHSH, CDR2 LQKENI. V shed 3 bases and J shed 7 bases, with 16 bases lying between them. The CDR3 consists of 16 residues. The CDR3: CASSPTTGVLNSPLHF. CDR3 nucleotides: TGTGCCAGCTCACCTACCACAGGTGTCCTAAATTCACCCCTCCACTTT.

Only a few counts were recorded for this clone. The V and J genes are TRBV28 and TRBJ1-2; no firm D call. V was shortened by 5 bases and J by 4 bases, with 8 bases between the two germline ends. Germline V lookup: CDR1 MDHEN, CDR2 SYDVKM. The CDR3 covers 12 residues. CDR3 residues: CASSQELYGYTF. The CDR3 DNA is TGTGCCAGCAGTCAAGAACTCTATGGCTACACCTTC.

The chain links TRBV14 to TRBJ1-6; the match to TRBD1 covers 7 bases. Trimming cost V 4 bases and J 10 bases; bases outside gene matches: 7. The CDR3 spans 14 residues. Germline loops: CDR1 SGHDN, CDR2 FVKESK. The CDR3 DNA sequence: TGTGCCAGCAGCCCACGGACAGGTTCGTCACCCCTCCACTTT. It specifies CASSPRTGSSPLHF.

The chain recombines TRBV4-1 with TRBJ1-2; D ambiguous. The CDR3 has 16 amino acids. Deletions cut 0 bases from V and 5 bases from J, with 16 bases between. Germline V gene data show CDR1 as MGHRA and CDR2 as YSYEKL. CDR3 sequence (DNA): TGCGCCAGCAGCCAAGATGTGGGTTCAGGTCGATATGGCTACACCTTC. Translating gives CASSQDVGSGRYGYTF.

The V gene is TRBV4-1, the J gene TRBJ1-6; D unclear. From germline, CDR1 is MGHRA and CDR2 YSYEKL. Deletions cut 2 bases from V and 9 bases from J, with 5 bases between. The CDR3 extends over 12 amino acids. Here the CDR3 DNA reads TGCGCCAGCAGCCAAAGAGGTTCACCCCTCCACTTT. Its protein is CASSQRGSPLHF.

Regarding this clone: The junction does not match germline at one end; this may be a read error. The rearrangement joins TRBV5-4 to TRBJ2-3; 10 nucleotides line up with TRBD2. Looked up from germline, CDR1 is SGHNT and CDR2 is YYREEE (reference sequence). CDR3 length: 17 amino acids. The CDR3 loop is CASSSPSSGGTTNTQYF. CDR3 nucleotide sequence: TGTGCCAGCAGCTCGCCCTCTAGCGGGGGAACCACAAATACGCAGTATTTT.

The chain is built from TRBV24-1 and TRBJ1-1; D might be TRBD1 (5 bases). This CDR3 has 12 amino acids. Germline loops: CDR1 KGHDR, CDR2 SFDVKD. Trimming removed 3 bases from V and 11 bases from J, with 12 bases in between. CDR3 protein: CATSDTDRSAFF. The CDR3 DNA reads as TGTGCCACCAGTGATACTGACAGAAGTGCTTTCTTT.

The chain is built from TRBV11-2 and TRBJ2-6; TRBD2 is a possible D gene (5 bases). CDR1 and CDR2 from the germline V gene are SGHAT and FQNNGV. Trimming removed 3 bases from V and 0 bases from J, with 12 bases in between. The CDR3 totals 17 residues. The CDR3 protein is CASSFGSGVSGANVLTF. DNA for the CDR3: TGTGCCAGCAGCTTTGGCAGCGGAGTCTCTGGGGCCAACGTCCTGACTTTC.

This sequence joins TRBV18 and TRBJ1-1, with 8 bases matching TRBD1. CDR3 length: 16 residues. In germline, CDR1 is KGHSH, CDR2 LQKENI. The ends lost 3 bases at V and 1 base at J; junction bases unmatched: 7. The CDR3 loop is CASSPPGGEANTEAFF. The CDR3 DNA reads TGTGCCAGCTCACCCCCAGGGGGCGAGGCGAACACTGAAGCTTTCTTT.

The chain carries TRBV10-3 and TRBJ2-3; D is possibly TRBD2 (6 bases). Germline lookup yields CDR1 ENHRY and CDR2 SYGVKD. V lost 10 bases, J lost 3 bases, and 17 bases lay in between. This CDR3 has 14 amino acids. CDR3 loop: CATARTTRTDTQYF. Written as DNA, the CDR3 is TGTGCCACCGCGAGGACTACTCGTACAGATACGCAGTATTTT.

The CDR3 sequence: CASGQTPYGYTF. In nucleotides, the CDR3 is TGTGCCAGCGGACAGACTCCCTATGGCTACACCTTC. The V gene is TRBV16, the J gene TRBJ1-2, with D perhaps matching TRBD1 (6 bases). Germline V gene data show CDR1 as KGHSY and CDR2 as FQNENV. The CDR3 contains 12 residues. The V end lost 8 bases, the J end lost 4 bases, and 11 bases lay between the germline ends. Complete variable domain (other parts from reference TRBV16 and TRBJ1-2): GEEVAQTPKHLVRGEGQKAKLYCAPIKGHSYVFWYQQVLKNEFKFLISFQNENVFDETGMPKERFSAKCLPNSPCSLEIQATKLEDSAVYFCASGQTPYGYTFGSGTRLTVV.

The chain employs TRBV6-1 and TRBJ2-1; 9 nucleotides agree with TRBD2. This CDR3 region has 15 residues. Germline values: CDR1 MNHNS, CDR2 SASEGT. V gave up 2 bases and J gave up 8 bases; unmatched junction bases: 7. The DNA for the CDR3 is TGTGCCAGCAGTGAACAGCGGGGGGCCTCTTATGAGCAGTTCTTC. Protein: CASSEQRGASYEQFF.